The 11 T cell receptor beta chains reported below all come from one sample, sequenced in a study of blood T cell repertoires in COVID-19. Assay: immunoSEQ multiplex PCR; the TCRdb copy retains only in-frame clones and omits some. The sample includes 150,000 to 200,000 clones, 85% to 90% of them seen just once. The specimen sequenced was peripheral blood. The receptors derive from a person aged 70 to 79 with COVID-19, enrolled during active disease.

The J gene is TRBJ1-1, the V gene TRBV9; D is unclear. V gave up 6 bases and J gave up 6 bases, with 24 bases separating them. Germline values: CDR1 SGDLS, CDR2 YYNGEE. The CDR3 is 16 residues long. This CDR3 is CASTPYVGSRVAEAFF. The CDR3 DNA reads as TGTGCCAGCACCCCCTATGTGGGCTCCCGAGTAGCTGAAGCTTTCTTT.

The chain carries TRBV10-3 and TRBJ1-2; 7 bases fit TRBD1. With 3 bases clipped from V and 4 bases from J, the junction kept 8 bases outside the gene matches. This CDR3 is 15 amino acids long. Germline assignment: CDR1 ENHRY and CDR2 SYGVKD. DNA of the CDR3: TGTGCCATCAGTGATAGGGGGCGGAAGACCTATGGCTACACCTTC. Protein sequence: CAISDRGRKTYGYTF.

This clone was counted a single time. This chain connects TRBV28 to TRBJ2-7; the match to TRBD1 covers 7 bases. The length of the CDR3 is 12 residues. Germline V gene sequence: CDR1 MDHEN, CDR2 SYDVKM. The V segment lost 7 bases and the J segment 6 bases; nucleotides outside the gene matches: 6. The CDR3 sequence: CASTQHRGEQYF. The CDR3 region has the DNA TGTGCCAGCACGCAACACAGGGGCGAGCAGTACTTC.

The chain employs TRBV5-1 and TRBJ2-7, with D hard to call. V shed 0 bases and J shed 0 bases, with 13 bases lying between them. CDR3 length equals 16 residues. The germline gives CDR1 SGHRS, CDR2 YFSETQ. CDR3 DNA sequence: TGCGCCAGCAGCTTGGCGGTGCGCGCCAACTCCTACGAGCAGTACTTC. It encodes CASSLAVRANSYEQYF.

This CDR3 is CASSVNRDLNTGELFF. The CDR3 DNA sequence: TGTGCCAGCAGCGTAAACAGGGACCTGAACACCGGGGAGCTGTTTTTT. V and J are TRBV7-2 and TRBJ2-2; possibly TRBD1 for D (6 bases). The V end lost 5 bases, the J end lost 1 base, and 14 bases lay between the germline ends. The CDR3 covers 16 residues. Per the germline V gene, CDR1 is SGHTA and CDR2 is FQGNSA.

V and J are TRBV7-8 and TRBJ2-6; D is unresolved. The V and J ends lost 5 bases and 3 bases respectively, with 8 bases between them. Looked up from germline, CDR1 is SGHVS and CDR2 is FQNEAQ. CDR3 length: 14 residues. DNA of the CDR3: TGTGCCAGCAGCCCGTCGGGTGGGGCCAACGTCCTGACTTTC. It codes for CASSPSGGANVLTF.

The chain employs TRBV9 and TRBJ2-2, with 9 nucleotides matching TRBD1. The V gene's germline CDR1 is SGDLS and CDR2 YYNGEE. V shed 3 bases and J 3 bases; nucleotides not matched to a gene: 6. The CDR3 extends over 16 amino acids. The CDR3 region is CASSARDRVYTGELFF. The CDR3 DNA reads TGTGCCAGCAGCGCCCGGGACAGGGTATACACCGGGGAGCTGTTTTTT.

The chain employs TRBV3-1 (or the pseudogene TRBV3-2) and TRBJ2-5; 10 bases map to TRBD2. The CDR3 covers 16 residues. The V gene's germline CDR1 is LGHDT and CDR2 YNNKEL (reference sequence). Germline trimming cut 4 bases from V and 5 bases from J; bases unmatched to any gene: 10. The DNA for the CDR3 is TGTGCCAGCAGCCGAGGAGCGGGGGGGCATGGGGAGACCCAGTACTTC. Translation: CASSRGAGGHGETQYF.

The CDR3 protein is CACQGGAGQPQHF. CDR3 nucleotide sequence: TGTGCCTGTCAAGGGGGCGCAGGGCAGCCCCAGCATTTT. The rearrangement uses TRBV30 and TRBJ1-5; 7 bases fit TRBD1. CDR1 is GTSNPN and CDR2 is SVGIG in the germline V gene (reference sequence). After removal of 6 bases from V and 7 bases from J, the junction contained 9 bases not matched to a gene. The CDR3 length is 13 residues.

This chain joins TRBV27 and TRBJ2-3, with a weak D call TRBD1 (6 bases). Between the trimmed V and J ends, which lost 2 bases and 0 bases, there was a span of 12 bases. The CDR3 loop spans 16 amino acids. Germline V gene sequence: CDR1 MNHEY, CDR2 SMNVEV (reference sequence). The CDR3 DNA is TGTGCCAGCAGTTTACAGGCGGACAGAAGCACAGATACGCAGTATTTT. Translated: CASSLQADRSTDTQYF.

A single count supports this clone. The J gene is TRBJ2-5, the V gene TRBV7-7; 9 bases are shared with TRBD2. V dropped 5 bases and J dropped 2; count of bases not matched to a gene: 9. Germline V gives CDR1 SSHAT, CDR2 FNYEAQ (reference sequence). CDR3 size: 16 residues. CDR3 coding DNA: TGTGCCAGCAGCGCTCTAGCGGGGATAGTTCAAGAGACCCAGTACTTC. This sequence encodes CASSALAGIVQETQYF.